A single TCR beta chain is shown here with its context. What it binds is not known. RNA transcripts gave rise to amplified TCR beta CDR3 regions. Carried out on the TCR CDR3, a first-round RT-PCR used the HTBI primer set. Each CDR3 protein gets one entry after TCRdb re-called the multiplex PCR reads with MiXCR. The sample consists of 450,000 to 700,000 distinct CDR3 sequences, under 60% of them appearing once. Criteria for exclusion of patients were uncontrolled infection, other autoimmune disease, pregnancy or lactation. The data originate from a study of T cells in Graves' hyperthyroidism and ophthalmopathy. The length of the CDR3 is 14 residues. The germline V gene encodes CDR1 SQVTM and CDR2 ANQGSEA. V gave up 8 bases and J gave up 5 bases, with 21 bases separating them. Points from the study as a whole: Ophthalmopathy could be told apart from stable hyperthyroidism with a 13 V-J model. In blood, most of the thyroid clonotypes expanded above 0.001 were also present.

Sequencing used peripheral blood or thyroid tissue (not recorded which). The receptor was isolated from a woman younger than 35 with Graves' hyperthyroidism. The J gene is TRBJ2-5, the V gene TRBV29-1; TRBD1 is a possible D gene (6 bases). The CDR3 sequence: CSISWGTPGETQYF. The CDR3 coding sequence is TGCAGCATTTCCTGGGGGACACCGGGTGAGACCCAGTACTTC.